The present entry profiles one TCR beta chain with its context. The antigen is unknown. V was trimmed by 2 bases and J by 8 bases, leaving 10 bases between them. The CDR3 sequence is 13 residues long. Germline V gives CDR1 MNHNY, CDR2 SVGAGI (reference sequence). By quantitative 5'-RACE with molecular barcodes, the TCR beta libraries were made. MiXCR, applied by TCRdb to the 5' RACE reads, yields one record per CDR3 protein. The top ten clones hold 0.85% to 1.3% of a sample with hundreds of thousands of distinct CDR3 sequences, roughly 17% of them seen once. This sample was taken from a study of CD8 T cells in ankylosing spondylitis. Whole-study results and caveats: Blood from ankylosing spondylitis patients appeared to carry a characteristic eight-variant TCR beta motif. Enrichment of disease-linked clones was reportedly significant in matched ankylosing spondylitis synovial fluid. Some of these motif variants have turned up before, in reports on reactive arthritis synovial fluid and blood. As for the disease-linked clones, they showed a CD8+ phenotype and occurred at relatively low frequencies in peripheral blood.

This sequence was found in a male donor with ankylosing spondylitis. This chain connects TRBV6-6 to TRBJ2-1; D ambiguous. Input material: blood, either unsorted or a sorted T cell fraction (not recorded which). The CDR3 spells CASSYPAPDEQFF. CDR3 bases: TGTGCCAGCAGTTACCCCGCCCCCGATGAGCAGTTCTTC.